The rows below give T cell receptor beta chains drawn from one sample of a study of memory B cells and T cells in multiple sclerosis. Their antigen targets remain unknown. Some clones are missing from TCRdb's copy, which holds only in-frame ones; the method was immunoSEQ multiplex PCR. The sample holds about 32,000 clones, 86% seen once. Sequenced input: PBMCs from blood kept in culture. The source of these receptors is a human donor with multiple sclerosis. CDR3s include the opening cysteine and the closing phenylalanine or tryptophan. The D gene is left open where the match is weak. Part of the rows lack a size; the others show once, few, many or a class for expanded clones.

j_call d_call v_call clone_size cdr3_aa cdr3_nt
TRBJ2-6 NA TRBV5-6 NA CASSLNRLSFSGANVLTF TGTGCCAGCAGCCTAAACAGATTATCATTCTCTGGGGCCAACGTCCTGACTTTC
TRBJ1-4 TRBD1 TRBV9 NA CASSVGQGNEKLFF TGTGCCAGCAGCGTAGGACAGGGGAATGAAAAACTGTTTTTT
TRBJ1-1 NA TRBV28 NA CASSLFPRGVGDTEAFF TGTGCCAGCAGTTTATTCCCCAGGGGCGTAGGGGACACTGAAGCTTTCTTT
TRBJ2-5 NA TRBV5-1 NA CASSLGAGETQYF TGCGCCAGCAGCTTGGGGGCGGGAGAGACCCAGTACTTC
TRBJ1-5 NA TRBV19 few CASSIYDNQPQHF TGTGCCAGTAGTATTTACGACAATCAGCCCCAGCATTTT
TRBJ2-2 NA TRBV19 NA CASSMTGSTGELFF TGTGCCAGTAGCATGACCGGGAGCACCGGGGAGCTGTTTTTT
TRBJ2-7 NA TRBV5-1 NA CASSLEGEQYF TGCGCCAGCAGCTTGGAGGGGGAGCAGTACTTC
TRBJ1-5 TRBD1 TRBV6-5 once CASSYGQGHNQPQHF TGTGCCAGCAGTTACGGACAGGGGCACAATCAGCCCCAGCATTTT
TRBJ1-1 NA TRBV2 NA CASSGRATANTEAFF TGTGCCAGCAGTGGACGGGCGACAGCGAACACTGAAGCTTTCTTT
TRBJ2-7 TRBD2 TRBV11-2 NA CASSLTLAGDEQYF TGTGCCAGCAGCTTAACCCTAGCGGGGGACGAGCAGTACTTC
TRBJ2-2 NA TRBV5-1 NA CASSPAAGDTGELFF TGCGCCAGCAGCCCGGCAGCAGGTGACACCGGGGAGCTGTTTTTT
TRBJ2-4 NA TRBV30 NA CAWSASGLGYF TGTGCCTGGAGCGCGTCCGGTTTGGGGTACTTC
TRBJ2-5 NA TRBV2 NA CASSGATAYQETQYF TGTGCCAGCAGTGGTGCAACAGCGTACCAAGAGACCCAGTACTTC
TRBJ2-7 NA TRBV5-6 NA CASSLVGGPQDEQYF TGTGCCAGCAGCTTGGTCGGCGGACCCCAGGACGAGCAGTACTTC
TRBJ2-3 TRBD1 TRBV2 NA CASGRQGLDTQYF TGTGCCAGCGGGAGACAGGGGCTAGATACGCAGTATTTT
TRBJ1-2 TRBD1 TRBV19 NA CASTGQGSRYGYTF TGTGCCAGTACGGGACAGGGGAGCCGATATGGCTACACCTTC
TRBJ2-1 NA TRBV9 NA CASSVGEAEQFF TGTGCCAGCAGCGTAGGGGAAGCGGAGCAGTTCTTC
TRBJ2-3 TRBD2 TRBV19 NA CASSTSGRAGDTQYF TGTGCCAGTAGTACTAGCGGGAGGGCCGGAGATACGCAGTATTTT
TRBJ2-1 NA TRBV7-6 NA CASSVRDSMYNEQFF TGTGCCAGCAGCGTCCGGGACTCGATGTACAATGAGCAGTTCTTC
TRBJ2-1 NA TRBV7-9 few CASSPTTTYNEQFF TGTGCCAGCAGCCCCACGACCACCTACAATGAGCAGTTCTTC
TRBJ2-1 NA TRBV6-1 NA CASSVSRGSSYNEQFF TGTGCCAGCAGTGTCAGCCGGGGGAGCTCCTACAATGAGCAGTTCTTC